These 18 T cell receptor beta chains came from one sample sequenced in a study of graft-versus-host responses after intestinal transplantation. Method: immunoSEQ multiplex PCR; TCRdb's copy keeps in-frame clones and lacks some. The data contain about 57,000 clones, roughly 90% of them singletons. The material was PBMCs, obtained 26 days after transplant. All receptors derive from a human patient who received an intestinal transplant, so some T cells may come from the graft donor.

The chain links TRBV7-6 to TRBJ1-3; D unclear. Trimming took 1 base from V and 2 from J, leaving 12 bases between them. Germline values: CDR1 SGHVS, CDR2 FNYEAQ. The CDR3 is made up of 16 amino acids. In DNA form, the CDR3 reads TGTGCCAGCAGCTTAGGCCCACCCAGGACTGGAAACACCATATATTTT. This gives the protein CASSLGPPRTGNTIYF.

The CDR3 DNA reads as TGTGCCAGCCAACTAGCGGGGGGTGATGAGCAGTTCTTC. It codes for CASQLAGGDEQFF. The V and J genes are TRBV2 and TRBJ2-1; 12 nucleotides align to TRBD2. The CDR3 has 13 amino acids. CDR1 is SNHLY and CDR2 is FYNNEI in the germline V gene. J was trimmed by 8 bases and V by 8 bases; bases with no gene match: 4.

The chain links TRBV15 to TRBJ1-6; TRBD1 might be the D (5 bases). Per the germline V gene, CDR1 is LNHNV and CDR2 is YYDKDF (reference sequence). Trimming shortened V by 0 bases and J by 10 bases, and 16 bases separated the two germline ends. CDR3 length: 16 amino acids. The CDR3 DNA follows: TGTGCCACCAGCAGAGATTCCTCAGGGAAGGGCTCACCCCTCCACTTT. The encoded protein is CATSRDSSGKGSPLHF.

The rearrangement links TRBV27 to TRBJ2-1; D is perhaps TRBD1 (6 bases). Per the germline V gene, CDR1 is MNHEY and CDR2 is SMNVEV (reference sequence). V lost 2 bases and J lost 0, with 11 bases in between. The CDR3 length is 16 residues. The CDR3 reads CASSLRDTSSYNEQFF. As DNA, the CDR3 is TGTGCCAGCAGTTTACGGGACACCAGCTCCTACAATGAGCAGTTCTTC.

This clone showed up just once. V and J are TRBV6-5 and TRBJ2-7; 8 nucleotides align to TRBD2. CDR3 length equals 16 residues. From germline, CDR1 is MNHEY and CDR2 SVGAGI. V trimming: 3 bases; J trimming: 2 bases; junction bases outside the gene matches: 9. The CDR3 is CASSYFSGITTYEQYF. DNA for the CDR3: TGTGCCAGCAGTTATTTTAGCGGGATAACCACCTACGAGCAGTACTTC.

The V call is TRBV10-3, the J call TRBJ2-7; 8 bases are a match to TRBD1. J lost 5 bases, V lost 3 bases, and 9 bases had no gene match. The CDR3 contains 15 residues. Looked up from germline, CDR1 is ENHRY and CDR2 is SYGVKD. The chain's CDR3 is CAISESDRGGNEQYF. DNA for the CDR3: TGTGCCATCAGTGAATCCGACAGGGGAGGAAACGAGCAGTACTTC.

The table lists this clone with a count of one. This rearrangement joins TRBV19 to TRBJ1-1, with D possibly matching TRBD1 (5 bases). This CDR3 is 13 amino acids long. V dropped 5 bases and J dropped 3 bases, with 10 bases sitting between them. CDR1 is LNHDA, CDR2 SQIVND, per germline (reference sequence). The CDR3 region has the DNA TGTGCCAGTAGTGTTTGGGGGGACACTGAAGCTTTCTTT. This encodes CASSVWGDTEAFF.

The chain couples TRBV29-1 to TRBJ2-1; D might be TRBD2 (5 bases). Per germline, CDR1 SQVTM and CDR2 ANQGSEA. The CDR3 sequence is 12 residues long. Trimming removed 6 bases from V and 4 bases from J, with 10 bases in between. CDR3 protein: CSVMDSYNEQFF. The CDR3 nucleotides read TGCAGCGTAATGGACTCATACAATGAGCAGTTCTTC.

This sequence joins TRBV11-2 and TRBJ2-7, with 7 bases lining up with TRBD1. In germline, CDR1 is SGHAT, CDR2 FQNNGV. The V and J ends lost 4 bases and 2 bases, in that order; junction bases with no gene match: 2. This CDR3 region has 13 residues. The CDR3 DNA sequence: TGTGCCAGCAGCTCCGGGACAGCCTACGAGCAGTACTTC. Protein product: CASSSGTAYEQYF.

Notes on this clone: The junction departs from the called germline gene at one end, perhaps through a read error. V and J are TRBV7-7 and TRBJ1-1; the D is unclear. This CDR3 spans 13 amino acids. Germline V gene lookup returns CDR1 SSHAT and CDR2 FNYEAQ (reference sequence). The CDR3 here is CASSLAPGAEAFF. The CDR3 DNA sequence: TGTGCTAGCAGCTTAGCCCCCGGTGCTGAAGCTTTCTTT.

The chain links TRBV7-2 to TRBJ1-1, with D unclear. V gave up 1 base and J gave up 0 bases, with 12 bases separating them. This CDR3 has 16 residues. Germline assignment: CDR1 SGHTA and CDR2 FQGNSA. CDR3 sequence reads: CASSLGAGSLNTEAFF. The CDR3 bases are TGTGCCAGCAGCTTAGGGGCGGGATCTCTGAACACTGAAGCTTTCTTT.

The chain couples TRBV6-6 to TRBJ1-5, with a weak D call TRBD1 (6 bases). The V end lost 2 bases, the J end lost 5 bases, and 10 bases lay between the germline ends. The CDR3 runs to 14 residues. The V gene's germline CDR1 is MNHNY and CDR2 SVGAGI (reference sequence). For the CDR3, the DNA is TGTGCCAGCAGTTACGGACAGAGCGATCAGCCCCAGCATTTT. Translating it yields CASSYGQSDQPQHF.

DNA for the CDR3: TGTGCCAGCAGTCAGGGGGCCTCACCCCTCCACTTT. Encoded protein: CASSQGASPLHF. The chain recombines TRBV6-6 with TRBJ1-6; the match to TRBD1 covers 8 bases. CDR1 is MNHNY, CDR2 SVGAGI, per germline (reference sequence). This CDR3 is built from 12 residues. J gave up 10 bases and V 5 bases, and 1 base lay outside the gene matches.

The genes are TRBV7-8 and TRBJ2-3; 7 positions match TRBD2. V shed 6 bases, J shed 2 bases, and the junction held 11 bases outside the gene matches. Germline values: CDR1 SGHVS, CDR2 FQNEAQ. The CDR3 has 16 amino acids. The CDR3 reads CASSYASLADTDTQYF. CDR3 bases: TGTGCCAGCAGTTACGCAAGTCTAGCGGACACAGATACGCAGTATTTT.

The chain uses TRBV11-2 and TRBJ1-4, with unresolved D. Trimming took off 5 bases at V and 8 bases at J, with 15 bases between the two ends. Looked up from germline, CDR1 is SGHAT and CDR2 is FQNNGV. This CDR3 contains 14 residues. The CDR3 DNA follows: TGTGCCAGCAGCCCGCGCGTTCGAGGGGAAAAACTGTTTTTT. This codes for CASSPRVRGEKLFF. Variable domain in full (rest from reference TRBV11-2 and TRBJ1-4): EAGVAQSPRYKIIEKRQSVAFWCNPISGHATLYWYQQILGQGPKLLIQFQNNGVVDDSQLPKDRFSAERLKGVDSTLKIQPAKLEDSAVYLCASSPRVRGEKLFFGSGTQLSVL.

The chain links TRBV9 to TRBJ2-7; D perhaps matches TRBD1 (6 bases). The CDR3 has 14 amino acids. Trimming left V 2 bases short and J 2 bases short, with 11 bases between. Germline V gives CDR1 SGDLS, CDR2 YYNGEE. The CDR3: CASSVAGEPYEQYF. Written as DNA, the CDR3 is TGTGCCAGCAGCGTGGCAGGGGAACCCTACGAGCAGTACTTC.

V usage is TRBV2 and J usage is TRBJ2-2; 8 bases fit TRBD1. This CDR3 has 15 amino acids. CDR1 and CDR2 (germline): SNHLY, FYNNEI. The ends lost 4 bases at V and 1 base at J; junction bases unmatched: 2. The CDR3 nucleotides are TGTGCCAGCAGTGGGACAGGGCGGAACACCGGGGAGCTGTTTTTT. Amino acids: CASSGTGRNTGELFF.

As DNA, the CDR3 is TGTGCCAGCAGTTACGGGACAGACACCTACGAGCAGTACTTC. Translation: CASSYGTDTYEQYF. The chain employs TRBV6-5 and TRBJ2-7; TRBD1 matches at 7 bases. The CDR3 length is 14 residues. V dropped 2 bases and J dropped 2; count of bases not matched to a gene: 3. Germline values: CDR1 MNHEY, CDR2 SVGAGI.